Following are 20 T cell receptor beta chains from one sample sequenced in a study of shared clonotypes between healthy human individuals. Profiled with immunoSEQ multiplex PCR; TCRdb holds only in-frame clones, not every one. The table lists 2.3 million or so clones, 85% to 95% of them singletons, with roughly 0.36% in the top ten. The sample was naive CD4+ T cells from PBMCs. This sample's subset: CD45RA+ positively selected. The origin of the receptors is a young man in good health. Some clones in this sample may be carry-over from other donors' samples.

The J gene is TRBJ2-3, the V gene TRBV11-3, with TRBD1 identical over 8 bases. The V segment lost 5 bases and the J segment 6 bases; nucleotides outside the gene matches: 13. CDR1 and CDR2 (germline): SGHNT, YENEEA. The CDR3 runs 16 residues. This chain's CDR3 is CASSHRALRGLDTQYF. CDR3 nucleotide sequence: TGTGCCAGCAGCCACCGGGCGCTCAGGGGGCTCGATACGCAGTATTTT.

This chain connects TRBV7-9 to TRBJ2-1, with 12 bases lining up with TRBD2. This CDR3 spans 16 amino acids. Germline trimming cut 4 bases from V and 5 bases from J; bases unmatched to any gene: 6. CDR1 is SEHNR, CDR2 FQNEAQ, per germline (reference sequence). The CDR3 sequence: CASSSGWTSGNNEQFF. CDR3 coding DNA: TGTGCCAGCAGCTCCGGATGGACTAGCGGGAACAATGAGCAGTTCTTC.

The rearrangement uses TRBV7-7 and TRBJ2-1; 7 bases match TRBD2. V lost 1 base to trimming and J lost 9 bases; unmatched junction nucleotides: 3. Germline V gives CDR1 SSHAT, CDR2 FNYEAQ (reference sequence). The CDR3 loop spans 13 amino acids. CDR3 residues: CASSLVPGGEQFF. The CDR3, as DNA: TGTGCCAGCAGCTTAGTACCGGGGGGTGAGCAGTTCTTC.

The chain is built from TRBV7-2 and TRBJ2-7, with TRBD2 matching over 8 bases. Germline CDR1 and CDR2: SGHTA and FQGNSA. CDR3 length equals 15 residues. V shed 5 bases, J shed 3 bases, and the junction held 9 bases outside the gene matches. CDR3 DNA sequence: TGTGCCAGCAGCCTTACTAGCGGAGGTGGCTACGAGCAGTACTTC. This translates into CASSLTSGGGYEQYF.

The chain links TRBV7-7 to TRBJ2-2; no reliable D call. Germline CDR1 SSHAT, CDR2 FNYEAQ (reference sequence). Trimming removed 5 bases from V and 6 bases from J, with 16 bases in between. The CDR3 covers 15 residues. The CDR3 region is CASSLFLTGPGELFF. The CDR3 DNA reads TGTGCCAGCAGCCTATTCCTAACGGGTCCCGGGGAGCTGTTTTTT.

The rearrangement links TRBV6-5 to TRBJ1-1; TRBD1 might be the D (5 bases). The CDR3 sequence is 15 residues long. The V end was cut by 7 bases, the J end by 1 base, with 16 bases between. Germline CDR1 MNHEY, CDR2 SVGAGI. CDR3 bases: TGTGCCAGCACCCAAGGGGCCAGGCCGAACACTGAAGCTTTCTTT. Its translation is CASTQGARPNTEAFF.

The V gene is TRBV19, the J gene TRBJ1-2; D is unresolved. The germline CDR1 and CDR2 sequences are LNHDA and SQIVND (reference sequence). CDR3 length equals 12 residues. The V end lost 5 bases, the J end lost 5 bases, and 9 bases lay between the germline ends. CDR3 sequence: CASSAIGYGYTF. CDR3 sequence (DNA): TGTGCCAGTAGTGCCATAGGGTATGGCTACACCTTC.

This sequence joins TRBV2 and TRBJ2-1, with D possibly TRBD2 on 6 matching bases. Germline V CDR1 and CDR2: SNHLY, FYNNEI. The length of the CDR3 is 15 residues. Between the trimmed V and J ends, which lost 6 bases and 8 bases, there was a span of 20 bases. This CDR3 is CASRGLTIRQDEQFF. The CDR3 DNA is TGTGCCAGCAGGGGACTCACCATACGACAAGATGAGCAGTTCTTC.

The chain combines TRBV6-5 with TRBJ2-3; tentative D call: TRBD1 (6 bases). From germline, CDR1 is MNHEY and CDR2 SVGAGI. The CDR3 spans 14 residues. Trimming removed 5 bases from V and 1 base from J, with 10 bases in between. The CDR3 nucleotides are TGTGCCAGCAGTCGGGACAAGGGCACAGATACGCAGTATTTT. Encoded protein: CASSRDKGTDTQYF.

The chain employs TRBV5-4 and TRBJ1-1; 9 nucleotides agree with TRBD1. Unmatched junction bases numbered 13, after V lost 4 bases and J lost 3 bases. CDR1 SGHNT and CDR2 YYREEE come from the germline V gene (reference sequence). CDR3 length: 17 amino acids. The CDR3 nucleotides are TGTGCCAGCAGCAAAGGGGACAGGGCAAGAATGGACACTGAAGCTTTCTTT. Amino acids: CASSKGDRARMDTEAFF.

The V call is TRBV7-9, the J call TRBJ2-3, with 13 bases matching TRBD2. V was pared by 4 bases and J by 3 bases, with 4 bases of the junction left unmatched. The germline V gene encodes CDR1 SEHNR and CDR2 FQNEAQ (reference sequence). The CDR3 spans 16 residues. DNA of the CDR3: TGTGCCAGCAGCTCGGGACTAGCGGGAAGTACAGATACGCAGTATTTT. It is translated as CASSSGLAGSTDTQYF.

The genes are TRBV5-8 and TRBJ2-7; the D gene is possibly TRBD1 (7 bases). The CDR3 contains 13 residues. V gave up 2 bases and J gave up 5 bases, with 11 bases separating them. In germline, CDR1 is SGHTS, CDR2 YDEGEE. The CDR3 DNA follows: TGTGCCAGCAGCTTTCAGGGGGGCCACGAGCAGTACTTC. This translates into CASSFQGGHEQYF.

This chain uses TRBV28 with TRBJ2-2; D remains ambiguous. V shed 10 bases and J shed 8 bases, with 20 bases lying between them. The V gene's germline CDR1 is MDHEN and CDR2 SYDVKM. The CDR3 is made up of 14 amino acids. Here the CDR3 DNA reads TGTGCCACTCTGACCGCACAGTACTTAGGGGAGCTGTTTTTT. It is translated as CATLTAQYLGELFF.

This sequence joins TRBV7-8 and TRBJ2-1; 12 bases fit TRBD2. This CDR3 is 17 amino acids long. Germline V gene sequence: CDR1 SGHVS, CDR2 FQNEAQ. V trimming: 4 bases; J trimming: 4 bases; junction bases outside the gene matches: 8. CDR3 in amino acids: CASSSHRLAGEYNEQFF. The DNA of the CDR3 is TGTGCCAGCAGCTCACACCGACTAGCGGGAGAGTACAATGAGCAGTTCTTC. The full variable domain, in which reference TRBV7-8 and TRBJ2-1 provide the parts outside the CDR3, is GAGVSQSPRYKVAKRGQDVALRCDPISGHVSLFWYQQALGQGPEFLTYFQNEAQLDKSGLPSDRFFAERPEGSVSTLKIQRTQQEDSAVYLCASSSHRLAGEYNEQFFGPGTRLTVL.

With respect to this clone: The sample contains more than one DNA sequence encoding this CDR3. This chain connects TRBV9 to TRBJ2-2; D possibly corresponds to TRBD1 (5 bases). CDR1 is SGDLS, CDR2 YYNGEE, per germline. This CDR3 region has 15 residues. The V end lost 0 bases, the J end lost 1 base, and 7 bases lay between the germline ends. For the CDR3, the DNA is TGTGCCAGCAGCGTAGGTACAGGGAACACCGGGGAGCTGTTTTTT. Protein product: CASSVGTGNTGELFF.

The chain is built from TRBV28 and TRBJ1-5, with a possible D match to TRBD1 (5 bases). This CDR3 contains 14 residues. Between the trimmed V and J ends, which lost 7 bases and 5 bases, there was a span of 15 bases. CDR1 MDHEN and CDR2 SYDVKM come from the germline V gene. The CDR3 reads CASTPAGRDQPQHF. The CDR3 region has the DNA TGTGCCAGCACCCCCGCAGGGCGGGATCAGCCCCAGCATTTT. The full variable domain, completed using reference TRBV28 and TRBJ1-5, is DVKVTQSSRYLVKRTGEKVFLECVQDMDHENMFWYRQDPGLGLRLIYFSYDVKMKEKGDIPEGYSVSREKKERFSLILESASTNQTSMYLCASTPAGRDQPQHFGDGTRLSIL.

The chain links TRBV20-1 to TRBJ1-4; no firm D call. Trimming took 5 bases from V and 7 from J, leaving 8 bases between them. The V gene's germline CDR1 is DFQATT and CDR2 SNEGSKA (reference sequence). The CDR3 has 11 residues. CDR3 in amino acids: CSAWLGEKLFF. The CDR3 DNA reads TGCAGTGCTTGGTTGGGTGAAAAACTGTTTTTT.

The J gene is TRBJ2-1, the V gene TRBV18, with D tentatively TRBD2 (5 bases). The germline V gene encodes CDR1 KGHSH and CDR2 LQKENI. V was trimmed by 6 bases and J by 6 bases, leaving 15 bases between them. There are 14 residues in the CDR3. The CDR3 sequence: CASSTSAPPNEQFF. The CDR3, as DNA: TGTGCCAGCTCTACTAGTGCCCCCCCCAATGAGCAGTTCTTC.

This rearrangement joins TRBV19 to TRBJ1-3; D is possibly TRBD1 (5 bases). This CDR3 has 16 amino acids. The germline V gene has CDR1 LNHDA and CDR2 SQIVND (reference sequence). Deletions cut 7 bases from V and 0 bases from J, with 16 bases between. CDR3 nucleotide sequence: TGTGCCAGTATCGCTAGACAGAGAAACTCTGGAAACACCATATATTTT. As protein: CASIARQRNSGNTIYF.

The chain links TRBV6-1 to TRBJ1-2; TRBD1 aligns across 9 bases. Germline CDR1 is MNHNS and CDR2 is SASEGT. Unmatched junction bases numbered 3, after V lost 4 bases and J lost 6 bases. The CDR3 is 13 amino acids. CDR3 protein: CASSGTGEDGYTF. The CDR3 nucleotides read TGTGCCAGCAGTGGGACAGGGGAAGATGGCTACACCTTC.